The T cell receptor (beta chain) described here comes from a study of blood T cell repertoires in COVID-19. Overall study context: Specimens from acute and convalescent COVID-19 originated in the United States, Italy and Spain. T cells, B-cell-depleted T cells, or PBMCs provided the cDNA or gDNA that served as material.

With V trimmed by 4 bases and J by 5 bases, 11 bases remained unmatched. The germline gives CDR1 SGHKS, CDR2 YYEKEE (reference sequence). CDR3 length: 15 residues. Source study methods: Reference gene primer amplification in the assay estimated nucleated cell counts. TCRdb's copy holds only in-frame clones and misses some; the assay was immunoSEQ multiplex PCR. V, J and clone size are taken as reported in that table, and D and trimming were inferred from the DNA itself. The sample yields about 670,000 clones, 85% to 90% seen once. The TCR originated in a woman between 18 and 30 years old with acute or convalescent COVID-19. The rearrangement links TRBV5-5 to TRBJ1-2; 7 bases are a match to TRBD1. The specimen sequenced was peripheral blood. Here the CDR3 reads CASSTSGTVFYGYTF. CDR3 coding DNA: TGTGCCAGCAGCACTTCCGGGACAGTCTTTTATGGCTACACCTTC.